This T cell receptor beta chain was found in a study of human T cells and chemical hapten exposure (dated by TCRdb to about 2021). With respect to the entire study: For sensitization, 2% DPC in acetone was applied to a 2 cm by 2 cm area of upper inner arm skin. Throughout the study period of around 24 weeks, patients also received therapeutic DPC doses to the scalp every week. Patch tests used Finn chambers with 0.01% DPC on the upper back, scored after 6 days by International Contact Dermatitis Research Group standards. The mostly female patient cohort included alopecia areata with under or over 50% scalp involvement, alopecia totalis and alopecia universalis. Libraries were combined into a pool for sequencing, and differences in TCR yield between samples came mainly from small differences in library volumes within the pool. Peripheral blood TCR repertoire changes were tracked in vivo in alopecia patients during primary and secondary sensitization to the hapten diphenylcyclopropenone (DPC). Blood samples were taken from patients before sensitization (week 0) and then at 2, 6 and about 24 weeks after DPC sensitization. About 30 alopecia patients provided blood for TCR sequencing at one to four time points (pre-sensitization, 2, 6 and 24 weeks).

Overall results and qualifications from the work: Significantly more large CDR3 similarity clusters were formed by expanded TCRs than by pre-sensitization or healthy control sets, consistent with antigen-driven responses. Because every patient had alopecia, a presumed autoimmune disease, the patients' immune response might differ from that of healthy individuals. The number of PT1 expanded TCRs positively correlated with patch test score, significant at thresholds 8, 16 and 32 but not 4. The number of TCRs above 1 in 1000 frequency did not change with DPC sensitization; there was no evidence of global repertoire structure alterations. After repeated subsampling, changes were observed in the strength of the expansion versus patch-test correlation and in the threshold at which the correlation became significant.

This clonotype was recorded at least ten times. Its antigen is not yet known. Base qualities are not provided; no much larger clone lies one nucleotide away. Library creation used RACE. TCRdb shows the sequencer as NextSeq 500. During library preparation, unique molecular identifiers were attached to individual cDNA molecules so that TCRs could be counted in a quantitative, reproducible way. From each blood RNA sample, both TCR alpha and TCR beta chains were sequenced. Concerning the study's data processing: A median of around 100,000 TCRs per sample was observed, with a range of about 23,224 to 690,600. The Decombinator software suite was used to annotate the V, J and CDR3 of the TCR reads. For the PS versus PT1 abundance plots, all samples were subsampled to the same number of TCRs (28,000). TCRs were defined as expanded if absent before sensitization and observed at least eight times at the 2-week time point. TCRdb reran the public reads through fastp at Q25 and MiXCR, keeping productive beta chains. CDR3 protein sequences are deduplicated, and each keeps its most common genes and DNA. The V and J calls were determined by TCRdb, not by the authors. The sample includes 25,000 to 35,000 distinct CDR3 sequences, with 5% to 6% observed a single time. The ten largest clones take up around 6% of the sample.

The time point label of this sample denotes: patch test 3, about 24 weeks after DPC sensitization. Reading the label with the study, this specimen's treatment or condition is: therapeutic diphenylcyclopropenone sensitization with weekly scalp DPC. Blood at each patch-test visit was drawn before the patch test was applied. Eligible patients were aged 18 to 70, diagnosed with alopecia, deemed suitable for DPC therapy, and excluded if pregnant. Total RNA was isolated from unfractionated whole blood collected in Tempus Blood RNA tubes. V gives up 1 base and J gives up 5 bases, and the segment between their germline ends measures 24 bases. The germline V gene (reference sequence) sets CDR1 to DFQATT and CDR2 to SNEGSKA. Measured from the cysteine to the phenylalanine, the CDR3 is 17 residues long. Solely the CDR3 DNA is kept, with 51 bases framed from the first base.

The material was whole blood, obtained in connection with sensitization to the hapten diphenylcyclopropenone (DPC). Recombination connected TRBV20-1 to TRBJ2-7; tentative D gene TRBD2, with 6 bases matching. The TCR originated in a man aged 25 to 40 with alopecia areata. Some clones in this sample may be carry-over from other donors' samples. The sequenced DNA is TGCAGTGCTAGAGCCCTGGAGTGGGAGGTGATTGGAGACGAGCAGTACTTC. It codes for CSARALEWEVIGDEQYF.